Listed here are 25 T cell receptor beta chains from one sample, sequenced in a study of spatial heterogeneity in lung cancer. Indicated time point: blood at routine non-recurrence follow-up after resection. TCRdb re-derived calls from the 5' RACE reads in MiXCR, one entry per CDR3 protein. The sample contains 39,000 or so distinct CDR3 sequences, 10% to 13% of which appear only once. This specimen was PBMCs, taken at follow-up. The receptor source for this set is a female donor with early-stage non-small cell lung cancer.

The count of this clonotype is one. CDR3 sequence (DNA): TGTGCCAGCAGCTTAGTTAGCGGGGGGCCGGTGGAGACCCAGTACTTC. Its translation is CASSLVSGGPVETQYF. The V gene is TRBV11-2, the J gene TRBJ2-5, with TRBD2 matching over 10 bases. From germline, CDR1 is SGHAT and CDR2 FQNNGV. The CDR3 loop spans 16 amino acids. J was trimmed by 5 bases and V by 1 base; bases with no gene match: 7. The whole variable domain, filled in from reference TRBV11-2 and TRBJ2-5, reads EAGVAQSPRYKIIEKRQSVAFWCNPISGHATLYWYQQILGQGPKLLIQFQNNGVVDDSQLPKDRFSAERLKGVDSTLKIQPAKLEDSAVYLCASSLVSGGPVETQYFGPGTRLLVL.

This clonotype has at least ten counts. The V and J genes are TRBV9 and TRBJ2-3, with 8 bases matching TRBD1. CDR1 and CDR2 (germline): SGDLS, YYNGEE. V gave up 0 bases and J gave up 5 bases; unmatched junction bases: 2. There are 14 residues in the CDR3. The CDR3 is CASSVGTGIDTQYF. CDR3 sequence (DNA): TGTGCCAGCAGCGTAGGGACAGGGATAGATACGCAGTATTTT.

This clonotype was counted between two and nine times. The rearrangement uses TRBV30 and TRBJ1-1, with D uncertain. Trimming stripped 1 base from V and 1 base from J, with 4 bases between. Germline V gene lookup returns CDR1 GTSNPN and CDR2 SVGIG (reference sequence). The CDR3 is made up of 12 amino acids. DNA of the CDR3: TGTGCCTGGAGTGCTGCGAACACTGAAGCTTTCTTT. Its protein is CAWSAANTEAFF.

This clonotype was seen repeatedly, ten times or more. The rearrangement uses TRBV29-1 and TRBJ2-2, with D possibly being TRBD1 or TRBD2 (6 bases each). The CDR3 is 13 residues long. Germline V gene sequence: CDR1 SQVTM, CDR2 ANQGSEA. With 7 bases removed from V and 5 bases from J, the gap between germline ends came to 14 bases. CDR3 loop: CSGRDTGTGELFF. CDR3 coding DNA: TGCAGCGGGCGGGACACGGGGACCGGGGAGCTGTTTTTT.

This clonotype was detected ten times or more. The genes are TRBV5-4 and TRBJ1-1; 7 bases are shared with TRBD1. CDR1 and CDR2 (germline): SGHNT, YYREEE (reference sequence). V trimming: 2 bases; J trimming: 6 bases; junction bases outside the gene matches: 4. This CDR3 region has 13 residues. CDR3 in amino acids: CASSFSQGSEAFF. The CDR3 DNA sequence: TGTGCCAGCAGCTTCTCACAGGGGTCTGAAGCTTTCTTT.

This clonotype was picked up many times. V gene TRBV12-3 or TRBV12-4 combines with J gene TRBJ2-5; 7 nucleotides align to TRBD1. V trimming: 5 bases; J trimming: 2 bases; junction bases outside the gene matches: 5. The CDR3 runs 14 residues. The CDR3 DNA is TGTGCCAGCAGTACGGACAGGTTACAAGAGACCCAGTACTTC. Amino acids: CASSTDRLQETQYF.

In this sample, this clonotype turned up a few times. The chain carries TRBV6-2 or TRBV6-3 and TRBJ2-1; the D is unclear. The V gene lost 2 bases and the J gene lost 6 bases, with 11 bases spanning the gap. Germline CDR1 MNHEY, CDR2 SVGEGT. The CDR3 contains 14 residues. The CDR3 loop is CASSYHPTINEQFF. The CDR3 DNA sequence: TGTGCCAGCAGTTACCATCCGACGATCAATGAGCAGTTCTTC.

This clonotype was counted between two and nine times. This chain joins TRBV24-1 and TRBJ2-7, with 10 positions matching TRBD2. The V gene's germline CDR1 is KGHDR and CDR2 SFDVKD. V shed 4 bases and J 2 bases; nucleotides not matched to a gene: 7. This CDR3 is 16 amino acids long. This CDR3 is CATSDPTSGNPYEQYF. CDR3 sequence (DNA): TGTGCCACCAGTGACCCCACTAGCGGGAACCCCTACGAGCAGTACTTC.

The sample holds many counts of this clonotype. The V and J genes are TRBV7-2 and TRBJ2-7; D perhaps matches TRBD1 (5 bases). This CDR3 comprises 16 residues. The V end was cut by 1 base, the J end by 3 bases, with 16 bases between. Per germline, CDR1 SGHTA and CDR2 FQGNSA. CDR3 residues: CASSLEGRWGLYEQYF. The CDR3 DNA is TGTGCCAGCAGCTTAGAAGGCAGGTGGGGCCTCTACGAGCAGTACTTC.

This clonotype was found many times. The chain employs TRBV12-3 or TRBV12-4 and TRBJ2-2; tentative D call: TRBD1 (5 bases). The CDR3 runs 11 residues. The V gene lost 8 bases and the J gene lost 4 bases, with 5 bases spanning the gap. CDR3 DNA sequence: TGTGCCAGCGGGGCCACCGGGGAGCTGTTTTTT. It yields the protein CASGATGELFF.

This clonotype was picked up many times. This chain connects TRBV5-1 to TRBJ2-7; the match to TRBD1 covers 8 bases. This CDR3 has 14 amino acids. Germline V gene data show CDR1 as SGHRS and CDR2 as YFSETQ. V dropped 0 bases and J dropped 4; count of bases not matched to a gene: 3. CDR3 nucleotide sequence: TGCGCCAGCAGCTTGGATGGACAGGGTTACGAGCAGTACTTC. Translating gives CASSLDGQGYEQYF.

This clonotype was seen just once. A much larger clone lies one base from this, so it may be a read error. The chain recombines TRBV9 with TRBJ1-2; no definite D call. The CDR3 spans 14 residues. Deletions cut 3 bases from V and 2 bases from J, with 11 bases between. CDR1 SGDLS and CDR2 YYNGEE come from the germline V gene. The CDR3 bases are TGTGCCAGCAGCGACGAACAGAGCAACTATGGCTACACCTTC. Translating it yields CASSDEQSNYGYTF.

This clonotype is medium-sized within its sample. The CDR3 coding sequence is TGCAGCGTGATGACAGGTACTAGCACAGATACGCAGTATTTT. Its protein product is CSVMTGTSTDTQYF. The genes are TRBV29-1 and TRBJ2-3; possibly TRBD1 for D (6 bases). The CDR3 contains 14 residues. Germline V CDR1 and CDR2: SQVTM, ANQGSEA. V lost 6 bases, J lost 0 bases, and 13 bases lay in between.

The chain links TRBV3-1 to TRBJ1-1; a weak D match, TRBD1 (6 bases). This CDR3 region has 15 residues. V dropped 4 bases and J dropped 4 bases, with 16 bases sitting between them. Germline values: CDR1 LGHDT, CDR2 YNNKEL (reference sequence). Here the CDR3 DNA reads TGTGCCAGCAGCCTATCAACAGGGTTACGCACTGAAGCTTTCTTT. It yields the protein CASSLSTGLRTEAFF.

This clonotype was observed a handful of times. V gene TRBV2 combines with J gene TRBJ2-7; no definite D call. Germline lookup yields CDR1 SNHLY and CDR2 FYNNEI. The CDR3 spans 12 residues. Deletions cut 6 bases from V and 4 bases from J, with 10 bases between. CDR3 loop: CASRRQDYEQYF. CDR3 bases: TGTGCCAGCAGGAGACAAGATTACGAGCAGTACTTC.

This clonotype has more than one count but fewer than ten. The chain is built from TRBV4-1 and TRBJ2-4; D assignment may be TRBD1 or TRBD2 (5 bases each). Germline lookup yields CDR1 MGHRA and CDR2 YSYEKL. The CDR3 consists of 16 residues. V lost 2 bases to trimming and J lost 2 bases, with 13 bases between them. The CDR3 DNA follows: TGCGCCAGCAGCCAACCGCTGAGGGGAACCAAAAACATTCAGTACTTC. It encodes CASSQPLRGTKNIQYF.

This clonotype was counted a few times. The chain combines TRBV7-2 with TRBJ1-5; D is undetermined. The CDR3 covers 14 residues. Trimming left V 5 bases short and J 5 bases short, with 13 bases between. Per germline, CDR1 SGHTA and CDR2 FQGNSA. CDR3 protein: CASSPATGYQPQHF. The CDR3 DNA reads as TGTGCCAGCAGCCCGGCCACCGGGTATCAGCCCCAGCATTTT.

This clonotype has a count of ten or more. The chain joins TRBV7-8 to TRBJ2-5, with D perhaps being TRBD1 or TRBD2 (5 bases each). CDR1 and CDR2 (germline): SGHVS, FQNEAQ. V shed 5 bases and J shed 1 base, with 8 bases lying between them. The CDR3 totals 13 residues. This chain's CDR3 is CASSGGSQETQYF. The CDR3 DNA follows: TGTGCCAGCAGCGGGGGATCCCAAGAGACCCAGTACTTC.

This clonotype was picked up many times. J is TRBJ2-5 and V is TRBV14, with no clear D. V was shortened by 9 bases and J by 1 base, with 3 bases between the two germline ends. The CDR3 is 10 residues long. Per germline, CDR1 SGHDN and CDR2 FVKESK. The CDR3 region is CASPQETQYF. The CDR3 coding sequence is TGTGCCAGTCCCCAAGAGACCCAGTACTTC.

This clonotype is labeled as medium-sized. This chain joins TRBV19 and TRBJ2-5; D perhaps matches TRBD2 (5 bases). This CDR3 contains 14 residues. V was clipped by 3 bases and J by 4 bases, with 12 bases between them. Germline-derived CDR1 and CDR2 are LNHDA and SQIVND (reference sequence). This CDR3 is CASSMSGGGETQYF. The CDR3 DNA is TGTGCCAGTAGTATGAGCGGAGGAGGAGAGACCCAGTACTTC.

This clonotype was seen repeatedly, ten times or more. This chain links TRBV4-2 with TRBJ2-7; D not resolved. The V end was cut by 0 bases, the J end by 2 bases, with 11 bases between. The germline V gene encodes CDR1 LGHNA and CDR2 YNFKEQ. The CDR3 extends over 15 amino acids. As DNA, the CDR3 is TGTGCCAGCAGCCAAGATGGTAATATCGCCTACGAGCAGTACTTC. This sequence encodes CASSQDGNIAYEQYF.

This clonotype was counted at least ten times. The rearrangement joins TRBV3-1 to TRBJ1-2, with D perhaps TRBD1 (5 bases). The CDR3 contains 15 residues. The V end was cut by 3 bases, the J end by 0 bases, with 11 bases between. Germline V CDR1 and CDR2: LGHDT, YNNKEL (reference sequence). The DNA for the CDR3 is TGTGCCAGCAGCCACGGGACCACCACTAACTATGGCTACACCTTC. Residues: CASSHGTTTNYGYTF.

Only a few counts were recorded for this clonotype. The V gene is TRBV4-1, the J gene TRBJ2-6, with 8 bases that match TRBD1. Trimming removed 4 bases from V and 0 bases from J; junction bases left unmatched: 5. This CDR3 contains 17 residues. Germline-derived CDR1 and CDR2 are MGHRA and YSYEKL. The CDR3 spells CASSPGTGGSGANVLTF. CDR3 sequence (DNA): TGCGCCAGCAGCCCTGGGACAGGTGGCTCTGGGGCCAACGTCCTGACTTTC.

J is TRBJ2-1 and V is TRBV7-2; 10 bases align to TRBD1. V was clipped by 1 base and J by 5 bases; unmatched bases: 5. The CDR3 is 16 amino acids. Germline CDR1 reads SGHTA; CDR2 reads FQGNSA. The CDR3 spells CASSLVSTGGHNEQFF. The CDR3, as DNA: TGTGCCAGCAGCTTAGTCTCGACAGGGGGCCACAATGAGCAGTTCTTC.

This clonotype was seen ten or more times. The rearrangement joins TRBV4-1 to TRBJ1-2, with 9 bases matching TRBD1. The CDR3 extends over 18 amino acids. Unmatched junction bases numbered 10, after V lost 2 bases and J lost 0 bases. In germline, CDR1 is MGHRA, CDR2 YSYEKL. Written as DNA, the CDR3 is TGCGCCAGCAGCCAAACCGCCGACAGGGGGAGAGCTAACTATGGCTACACCTTC. Amino acids: CASSQTADRGRANYGYTF.